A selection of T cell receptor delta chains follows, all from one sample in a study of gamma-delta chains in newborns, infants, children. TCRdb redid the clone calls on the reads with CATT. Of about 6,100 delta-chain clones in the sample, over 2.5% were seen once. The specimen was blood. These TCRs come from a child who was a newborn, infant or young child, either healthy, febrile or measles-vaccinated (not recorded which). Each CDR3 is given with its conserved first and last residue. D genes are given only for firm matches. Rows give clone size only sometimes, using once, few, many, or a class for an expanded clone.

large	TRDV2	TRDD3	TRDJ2	CACDVLGDTETAQLFF	TGTGCCTGTGACGTACTGGGGGATACGGAGACAGCACAACTCTTCTTT
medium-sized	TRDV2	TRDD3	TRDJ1	CACDALTGGYTDKLIF	TGTGCCTGTGACGCCCTCACTGGGGGATACACCGATAAACTCATCTTT
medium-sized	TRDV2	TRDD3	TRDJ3	CACDTVLGMSWDTRQMFF	TGTGCCTGTGACACCGTACTGGGGATGTCCTGGGACACCCGACAGATGTTTTTC
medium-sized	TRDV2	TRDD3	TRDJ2	CACDTLGGIREPAQLFF	TGTGCCTGTGACACCCTCGGGGGGATACGCGAGCCAGCACAACTCTTCTTT
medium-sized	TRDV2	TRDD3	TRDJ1	CACDTGGCNTDKLIF	TGTGCCTGTGACACTGGGGGATGCAACACCGATAAACTCATCTTT
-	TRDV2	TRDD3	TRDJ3	CACDKVLGVSWDTRQMFF	TGTGCCTGTGACAAAGTACTGGGGGTTTCCTGGGACACCCGGCAGATGTTCTTC
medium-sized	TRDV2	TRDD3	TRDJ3	CACDILGDTASWDTRQMFF	TGTGCCTGTGACATACTGGGGGATACGGCCTCCTGGGACACCCGACAGATGTTTTTC
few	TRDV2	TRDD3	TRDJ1	CACDLLGDKTDKLIF	TGTGCCTGTGACCTACTGGGGGATAAGACCGATAAACTCATCTTT
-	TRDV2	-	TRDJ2	CACDTVGALTAQLFF	TGCGCCTGTGACACAGTGGGGGCCCTGACAGCACAACTCTTCTTT
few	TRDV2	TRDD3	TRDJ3	CACDSGGWNSWDTRQMFF	TGTGCCTGCGACAGTGGGGGATGGAACTCCTGGGACACCCGACAGATGTTTTTC
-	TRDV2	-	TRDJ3	CACGTVGASSWDTRQMFF	TGTGCCTGTGGCACCGTGGGGGCCAGCTCCTGGGACACCCGACAGATGTTTTTC
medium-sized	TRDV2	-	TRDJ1	CACDPTGYGAYTDKLIF	TGTGCCTGTGACCCTACGGGATATGGGGCTTACACCGATAAACTCATCTTT
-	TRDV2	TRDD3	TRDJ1	CACDTFGGYASDKLIF	TGTGCTTGTGACACCTTTGGGGGATACGCTTCCGATAAACTCATCTTT
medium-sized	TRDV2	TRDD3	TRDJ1	CACDPLILGDTDKLIF	TGTGCCTGTGACCCACTCATACTGGGGGATACCGATAAACTCATCTTT
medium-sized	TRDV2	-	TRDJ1	CACDKIRTDKLIF	TGTGCCTGTGACAAAATACGCACCGATAAACTCATCTTT
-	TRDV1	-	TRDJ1	CAVGRPTGTDKLIF	TGTGCTGTTGGCAGGCCTACGGGTACCGATAAACTCATCTTT
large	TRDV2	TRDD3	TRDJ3	CACDTGGFSSSWDTRQMFF	TGTGCCTGTGACACCGGGGGATTCTCAAGCTCCTGGGACACCCGACAGATGTTTTTC
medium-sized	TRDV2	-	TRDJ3	CACDTVAGESSWDTRQMFF	TGTGCCTGTGACACCGTGGCAGGGGAGAGCTCCTGGGACACCCGACAGATGTTTTTC
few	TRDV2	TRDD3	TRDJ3	CACDTVLGDRSSRDTRQMFF	TGTGCCTGTGACACCGTACTTGGGGATAGAAGCTCCCGGGACACCCGACAGATGTTTTTC
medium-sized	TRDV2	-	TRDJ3	CACDTGGLLASWDTRQMFF	TGTGCCTGTGACACCGGGGGACTCCTAGCCTCCTGGGACACCCGACAGATGTTTTTC
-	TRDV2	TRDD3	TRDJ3	CACDNNWGPHRSWDTRQMFF	TGTGCCTGTGACAACAACTGGGGGCCACACCGCTCCTGGGACACCCGACAGATGTTTTTC
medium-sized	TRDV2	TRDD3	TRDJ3	CACDTLGDTAWDTRQMFF	TGTGCCTGTGACACTTTGGGGGATACAGCCTGGGACACCCGACAGATGTTTTTC
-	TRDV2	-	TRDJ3	CACDPTYVSWDTRQMFF	TGTGCCTGTGACCCAACCTACGTCTCCTGGGACACCCGACAGATGTTTTTC
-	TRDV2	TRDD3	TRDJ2	CACDNLLGGETAQLFF	TGTGCCTGTGACAATCTACTGGGGGGCGAAACAGCACAACTCTTCTTT
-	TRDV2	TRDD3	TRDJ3	CACDTVLGDTSSWDTRQMFF	TGTGCCTGTGACACGGTACTGGGGGATACGAGCTCCTGGGATACCCGACAGATGTTTTTC
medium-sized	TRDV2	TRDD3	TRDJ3	CACDALGDTGSWDTRQMFF	TGTGCCTGTGACGCATTGGGGGATACGGGCTCCTGGGACACCCGACAGATGTTTTTC
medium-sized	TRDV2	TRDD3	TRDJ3	CACDFVLGDTTSWDTRQMFF	TGTGCCTGTGACTTCGTACTGGGGGATACCACCTCCTGGGACACCCGACAGATGTTTTTC
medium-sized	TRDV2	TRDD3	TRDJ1	CACDSLGANTDKLIF	TGTGCCTGTGACTCACTGGGGGCCAACACCGATAAACTCATCTTT
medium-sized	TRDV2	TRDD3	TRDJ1	CACDTVGYATDKLIF	TGTGCCTGTGACACCGTGGGATACGCCACCGATAAACTCATCTTT
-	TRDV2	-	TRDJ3	CACDTVLGDTQFSWDTRQMFF	TGTGCCTGTGACACCGTACTGGGTGATACCCAGTTCTCCTGGGACACCCGACAGATGTTTTTC
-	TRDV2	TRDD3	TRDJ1	CACDTVLGDTLYTDKLIF	TGTGCCTGTGACACCGTACTGGGGGATACGCTTTACACCGATAAACTCATCTTT
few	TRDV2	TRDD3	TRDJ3	CACDTSGDTPSSWDTRQMFF	TGTGCCTGTGACACTTCGGGGGATACGCCTAGCTCCTGGGACACCCGACAGATGTTTTTC
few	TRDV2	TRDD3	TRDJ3	CACDRLGDSSWDTRQMFF	TGTGCCTGTGACAGACTGGGGGATAGTTCCTGGGACACCCGACAGATGTTTTTC
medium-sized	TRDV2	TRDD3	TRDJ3	CACDSTGGYSSWDTRQMFF	TGTGCCTGTGACAGTACTGGGGGATATAGCTCCTGGGACACCCGACAGATGTTTTTC
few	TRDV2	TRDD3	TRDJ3	CACDTAGGYGSWDTRQMFF	TGTGCCTGTGACACCGCCGGGGGATACGGCTCCTGGGACACCCGACAGATGTTTTTC
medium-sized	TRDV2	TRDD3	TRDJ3	CACDTVLGDTPRSSWDTRQMFF	TGTGCCTGTGACACCGTACTGGGGGATACGCCTAGGAGCTCCTGGGACACCCGACAGATGTTTTTC
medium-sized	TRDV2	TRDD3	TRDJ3	CACDGLLGEPSSWDTRQMFF	TGTGCCTGTGACGGACTACTGGGGGAGCCAAGCTCCTGGGACACCCGACAGATGTTTTTC
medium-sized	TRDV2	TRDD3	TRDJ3	CACDTVVGWIRSWDTRQMFF	TGTGCCTGTGACACCGTTGTTGGCTGGATACGCTCCTGGGACACCCGACAGATGTTTTTC
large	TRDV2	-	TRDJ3	CACDEWGDTRQMFF	TGTGCCTGTGACGAGTGGGGGGACACCCGACAGATGTTTTTC
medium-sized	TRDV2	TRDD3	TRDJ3	CACDNLVGDTRQMFF	TGTGCCTGTGACAATTTGGTGGGGGATACCCGACAGATGTTTTTC
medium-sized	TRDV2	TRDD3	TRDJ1	CACDKVGDTDKLIF	TGTGCCTGTGACAAAGTGGGGGATACCGATAAACTCATCTTT
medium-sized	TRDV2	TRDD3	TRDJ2	CACDTLGDTFLTAQLFF	TGTGCCTGTGACACCTTGGGGGATACCTTTTTGACAGCACAACTCTTCTTT
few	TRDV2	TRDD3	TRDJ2	CACDTLLGDTSTAQLFF	TGTGCCTGTGACACCTTACTGGGGGATACTTCGACAGCACAACTCTTCTTT
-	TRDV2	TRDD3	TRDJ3	CACDTGGSGSWDTRQMFF	TGTGCCTGCGACACCGGGGGATCCGGCTCCTGGGACACCCGACAGATGTTTTTC
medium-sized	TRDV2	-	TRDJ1	CACDWVGDTDKLIF	TGTGCCTGTGATTGGGTGGGGGACACCGATAAACTCATCTTT
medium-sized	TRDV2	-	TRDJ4	CACDTLGTTSRPLIF	TGTGCCTGTGACACCCTGGGGACTACGTCCAGACCCCTGATCTTT
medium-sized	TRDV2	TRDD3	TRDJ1	CACDTWGIPDKLIF	TGTGCCTGTGACACTTGGGGGATACCCGATAAACTCATCTTT
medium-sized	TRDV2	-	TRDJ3	CACDTGPASSWDTRQMFF	TGTGCCTGTGACACCGGACCGGCGAGCTCCTGGGACACCCGACAGATGTTTTTC
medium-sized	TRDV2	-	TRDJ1	CACDTWGVQKLIF	TGTGCCTGTGACACCTGGGGGGTCCAGAAACTCATCTTT
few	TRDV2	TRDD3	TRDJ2	CACDTVSGGYLTAQLFF	TGTGCCTGCGACACCGTGAGTGGGGGATATTTGACAGCACAACTCTTCTTT
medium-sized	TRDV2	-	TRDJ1	CACDTVGVVGKLIF	TGTGCCTGTGACACCGTCGGGGTAGTGGGGAAACTCATCTTT
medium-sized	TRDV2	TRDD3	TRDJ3	CACDTGWGSSWDTRQMFF	TGTGCCTGTGACACCGGTTGGGGGAGCTCCTGGGACACCCGACAGATGTTTTTC
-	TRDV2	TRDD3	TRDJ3	CACDLLGDTSSWVTRQMFF	TGTGCCTGTGACTTACTGGGGGATACGAGCTCCTGGGTCACCCGACAGATGTTTTTC
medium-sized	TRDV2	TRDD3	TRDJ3	CACDIVGDTKDTRQMFF	TGTGCCTGTGACATCGTGGGGGATACCAAGGACACCCGACAGATGTTTTTC
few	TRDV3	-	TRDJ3	CAFGRGVRSWDTRQMFF	TGTGCCTTTGGGCGCGGGGTACGCTCCTGGGACACCCGACAGATGTTTTTC